A single sample gave rise to the 11 T cell receptor beta chains below, sequenced in a study of T cells in women clearing cervical HPV infection. Produced via immunoSEQ multiplex PCR; TCRdb's table is partial and in-frame only. The sample has approximately 31,000 clones; the top ten hold under 7%. The sequencing sample was made of blood buffy coat. The receptors come from a woman between 18 and 69 years old with a cervical HPV16 infection that either progressed to CIN3+ or cleared (not recorded which).

Regarding this clone: With the read ending 3 residues before the CDR3 end, the germline J gene is used to fill in that end. The gene calls are TRBV29-1 and TRBJ2-1, with 7 bases identical to TRBD2. V lost 5 bases and J lost 7; bases outside the gene matches: 14. In germline, CDR1 is SQVTM, CDR2 ANQGSEA. This CDR3 contains 15 residues. CDR3 loop: CSVSYGTTVWNEQFF. CDR3 DNA, as far as it was read: TGCAGCGTTTCGTATGGGACTACCGTTTGGAATGAG.

Details on this clone: The read comes to an end 3 residues before the CDR3 does, leaving the germline J gene to fill in the end. The rearrangement uses TRBV30 and TRBJ1-2, with D perhaps matching TRBD1 (5 bases). Germline V gene sequence: CDR1 GTSNPN, CDR2 SVGIG (reference sequence). The length of the CDR3 is 13 residues. This chain's CDR3 is CAWSVVGGLGYTF. The CDR3 DNA, read in part, is TGTGCCTGGAGCGTAGTGGGGGGTTTGGGC.

With respect to this clone: The read is 3 residues too short to cover the CDR3 end, so that end is filled in from the germline J gene. This chain links TRBV20-1 with TRBJ2-1, with 11 bases that match TRBD2. Trimming cost V 6 bases and J 9 bases; bases outside gene matches: 7. This CDR3 has 13 amino acids. The germline V gene encodes CDR1 DFQATT and CDR2 SNEGSKA (reference sequence). CDR3 DNA (partial): TGCAGTGCCCATAGACTAGCGGGAACTGAG. Translation gives CSAHRLAGTE. The full CDR3 reads CSAHRLAGTEQFF.

Remarks on this clone: The sequenced fragment ends 3 residues before the CDR3 boundary, so the rest is inferred from the germline J gene. V and J are TRBV11-2 and TRBJ2-3; 9 bases match TRBD1. CDR1 SGHAT and CDR2 FQNNGV come from the germline V gene. The CDR3 covers 14 residues. The J segment lost 0 bases and the V segment lost 6 bases, leaving 1 base of the junction unmatched. The part of the CDR3 DNA that was read is TGTGCCAGCAGAGGGACAGGGAGCACAGATACG. Its protein product is CASRGTGSTDT. The entire CDR3 sequence reads CASRGTGSTDTQYF.

Turning to this clone: The observed sequence ends 3 residues before the CDR3 terminus, with the missing tail filled in from the germline J gene. The sample has other DNA sequences that encode this CDR3 too. The gene calls are TRBV18 and TRBJ1-2; the D gene is possibly TRBD1 (5 bases). CDR1 is KGHSH, CDR2 LQKENI, per germline. The CDR3 loop spans 16 amino acids. The sequenced part of the CDR3 DNA is TGTGCCAGCTCACCACCGACCGGGGGTGCGGGGTACGAC. As protein: CASSPPTGGAGYD. In full, the CDR3 reads CASSPPTGGAGYDYTF. The entire variable domain, with the rest obtained from reference TRBV18 and TRBJ1-2, is as follows: NAGVMQNPRHLVRRRGQEARLRCSPMKGHSHVYWYRQLPEEGLKFMVYLQKENIIDESGMPKERFSAEFPKEGPSILRIQQVVRGDSAAYFCASSPPTGGAGYDYTFGSGTRLTVV.

Concerning this clone itself: Read sequence stops 3 residues before the CDR3 end, and the germline J gene provides the missing end. This sequence joins TRBV29-1 and TRBJ1-4; maybe TRBD1 (5 bases). Germline values: CDR1 SQVTM, CDR2 ANQGSEA. The ends were cut back, 5 bases at V and 8 bases at J, with 18 bases in the middle. CDR3 length: 14 amino acids. Partial CDR3 DNA: TGCAGCGTTTCCGACAGACGCGTGTCGGAAAAA. Translation: CSVSDRRVSEK. The full CDR3 sequence reads CSVSDRRVSEKLFF. Together with reference TRBV29-1 and TRBJ1-4, the CDR3 gives the full variable domain: SAVISQKPSRDICQRGTSLTIQCQVDSQVTMMFWYRQQPGQSLTLIATANQGSEATYESGFVIDKFPISRPNLTFSTLTVSNMSPEDSSIYLCSVSDRRVSEKLFFGSGTQLSVL.

Details on this clone: Read sequence stops 3 residues before the CDR3 end, and the germline J gene provides the missing end. J is TRBJ2-3 and V is TRBV20-1, with D possibly being TRBD1 (5 bases). The CDR3 spans 15 residues. V lost 3 bases and J 0 bases, leaving 13 bases between the germline ends. CDR1 and CDR2 from the germline V gene are DFQATT and SNEGSKA (reference sequence). Partial CDR3 DNA: TGCAGTGCTAGTTGGGGCGGATCAAGCACAGATACG. This translates into CSASWGGSSTDT. The whole CDR3 protein reads CSASWGGSSTDTQYF.

Regarding this clone: Sequencing ends 3 residues short of the CDR3 end; the germline J gene provides the rest. V usage is TRBV6-2 or TRBV6-3 and J usage is TRBJ1-4, with 7 nucleotides matching TRBD1. Looked up from germline, CDR1 is MNHEY and CDR2 is SVGEGT. The CDR3 contains 17 residues. CDR3: CASSRLNPGQHNSPLFF. Partial CDR3 DNA: TGTGCCAGCAGCCGTCTAAACCCGGGACAGCATAATTCACCA.

The sequenced CDR3 bases are TGTGCCAGTAGTACCGGGACTAGCGGGATTAATGAG. Translation: CASSTGTSGINE. From start to end, the CDR3 is CASSTGTSGINEQFF. The chain is built from TRBV19 and TRBJ2-1; TRBD2 aligns across 13 bases. The CDR3 end lies 3 residues beyond the end of the read and is filled in from the germline J gene. Germline trimming cut 4 bases from V and 7 bases from J; bases unmatched to any gene: 4. Germline CDR1 is LNHDA and CDR2 is SQIVND (reference sequence). The CDR3 sequence is 15 residues long.

Remarks on this clone: The read falls 3 residues short of the CDR3 end, and the missing part is taken from the germline J gene. The identical CDR3 is also encoded by other nucleotide sequences in the sample. The V and J genes are TRBV5-1 and TRBJ2-5; 8 bases line up with TRBD1. This CDR3 comprises 13 residues. The germline V gene encodes CDR1 SGHRS and CDR2 YFSETQ. V dropped 0 bases and J dropped 5; count of bases not matched to a gene: 0. The CDR3 is CASSLGQGETQYF. CDR3 DNA, as far as it was read: TGCGCCAGCAGCTTGGGACAGGGGGAGACC.

As concerns this clone: Read coverage stops 3 residues before the CDR3 terminus; the germline J gene supplies the remainder. V usage is TRBV19 and J usage is TRBJ1-5; D call uncertain. V dropped 3 bases and J dropped 2 bases, with 14 bases sitting between them. Germline V CDR1 and CDR2: LNHDA, SQIVND (reference sequence). This CDR3 is 16 amino acids long. CDR3 bases read: TGTGCCAGTAGTATGCGTGGCGGGGTTGGCAATCAGCCC. This codes for CASSMRGGVGNQP. The whole CDR3 protein is CASSMRGGVGNQPQHF. The complete variable domain, with remaining parts taken from reference TRBV19 and TRBJ1-5, reads DGGITQSPKYLFRKEGQNVTLSCEQNLNHDAMYWYRQDPGQGLRLIYYSQIVNDFQKGDIAEGYSVSREKKESFPLTVTSAQKNPTAFYLCASSMRGGVGNQPQHFGDGTRLSIL.